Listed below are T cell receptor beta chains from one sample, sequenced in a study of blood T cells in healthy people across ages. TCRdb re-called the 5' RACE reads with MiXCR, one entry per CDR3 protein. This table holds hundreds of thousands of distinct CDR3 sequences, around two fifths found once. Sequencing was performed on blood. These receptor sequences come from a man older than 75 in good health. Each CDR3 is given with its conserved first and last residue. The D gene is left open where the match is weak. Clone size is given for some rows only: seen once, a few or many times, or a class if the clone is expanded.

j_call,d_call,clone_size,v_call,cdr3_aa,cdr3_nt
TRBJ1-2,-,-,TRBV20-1,CSASGITNYGYTF,TGCAGTGCTAGCGGGATTACTAACTATGGCTACACCTTC
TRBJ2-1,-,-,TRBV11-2,CASSLVGRPGNEQFF,TGTGCCAGCAGCTTAGTTGGAAGACCCGGCAATGAGCAGTTCTTC
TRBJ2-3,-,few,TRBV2,CASWEGGPTDTQYF,TGTGCCAGCTGGGAGGGGGGGCCCACAGATACGCAGTATTTT
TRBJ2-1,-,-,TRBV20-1,CSASRGISYNEQFF,TGCAGTGCTAGCCGGGGGATCTCCTACAATGAGCAGTTCTTC
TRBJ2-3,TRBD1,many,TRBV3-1,CASSQARGTGNTDTQYF,TGTGCCAGCAGCCAAGCCAGAGGGACAGGAAACACAGATACGCAGTATTTT
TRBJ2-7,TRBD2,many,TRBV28,CASSLAGGPLAEQYF,TGTGCCAGCAGTCTAGCGGGAGGGCCCCTAGCTGAGCAGTACTTC
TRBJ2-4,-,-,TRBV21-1,CASSKGGRGRPKNIQYF,TGTGCCAGCAGCAAAGGGGGACGGGGGCGGCCCAAAAACATTCAGTACTTC
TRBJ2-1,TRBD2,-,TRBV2,CASSSLAGGTNEQFF,TGTGCCAGCAGTAGCCTAGCGGGAGGTACCAATGAGCAGTTCTTC
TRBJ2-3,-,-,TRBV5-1,CASSFLPTDTQYF,TGCGCCAGCAGCTTTCTCCCCACAGATACGCAGTATTTT
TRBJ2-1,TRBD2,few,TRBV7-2,CATRKAGGLYNEQFF,TGTGCCACCAGAAAAGCGGGAGGGTTATACAATGAGCAGTTCTTC
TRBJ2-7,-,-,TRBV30,CAWSPEGLYEQYF,TGTGCCTGGAGTCCGGAGGGCCTCTACGAGCAGTACTTC
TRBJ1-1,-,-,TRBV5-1,CASSSGAGDTEAFF,TGCGCCAGCAGTTCGGGGGCTGGGGACACTGAAGCTTTCTTT
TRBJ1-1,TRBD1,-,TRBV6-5,CASTRQGWNTEAFF,TGTGCCAGCACCCGACAGGGTTGGAACACTGAAGCTTTCTTT
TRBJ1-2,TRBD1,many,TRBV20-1,CSAGTASSYGYTF,TGCAGTGCAGGGACAGCAAGCTCCTATGGCTACACCTTC
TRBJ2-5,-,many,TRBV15,CATSRDRGSETQYF,TGTGCCACCAGCAGAGATCGGGGTAGCGAGACCCAGTACTTC
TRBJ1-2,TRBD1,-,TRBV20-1,CSARTGQGGSSVTF,TGCAGTGCTAGAACGGGACAGGGGGGGTCCTCGGTCACCTTC
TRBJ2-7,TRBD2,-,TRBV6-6,CASTPSGAYEQYF,TGTGCCAGCACCCCAAGCGGGGCCTACGAGCAGTACTTC
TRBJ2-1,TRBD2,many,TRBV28,CASSPPRTRAGEQFF,TGTGCCAGCAGTCCACCACGGACTAGGGCTGGGGAGCAGTTCTTC
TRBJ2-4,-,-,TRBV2,CASKAGTSESIQYF,TGTGCCAGCAAAGCCGGGACTTCTGAGAGCATTCAGTACTTC
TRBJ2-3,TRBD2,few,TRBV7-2,CASSPVGLATDTQYF,TGTGCCAGCAGCCCTGTAGGACTAGCGACGGATACGCAGTATTTT
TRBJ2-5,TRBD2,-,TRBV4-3,CASSQDWLAGGSPQQETQYF,TGCGCCAGCAGCCAAGATTGGCTAGCGGGGGGGAGTCCTCAGCAAGAGACCCAGTACTTC
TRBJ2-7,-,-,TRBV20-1,CSAELTGSYEQYF,TGCAGTGCCGAGCTGACAGGCTCCTACGAGCAGTACTTC
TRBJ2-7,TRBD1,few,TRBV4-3,CASSQRSAGTDSYEQYF,TGCGCCAGCAGCCAAAGATCCGCCGGGACAGACTCCTACGAGCAGTACTTC
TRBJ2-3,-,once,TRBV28,CVSSSHNTPQGPDTQYF,TGTGTCAGCAGTTCACATAACACTCCGCAGGGCCCAGATACGCAGTATTTT
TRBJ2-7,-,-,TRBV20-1,CGARSTAGYEQYF,TGCGGTGCTAGATCGACCGCGGGATACGAGCAGTACTTC
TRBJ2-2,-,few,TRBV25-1,CASTGQPRGGELFF,TGTGCCAGCACAGGACAGCCTAGGGGCGGGGAGCTGTTTTTT
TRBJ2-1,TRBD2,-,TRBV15,CATSRESLAGWYNEQFF,TGTGCCACCAGCAGAGAATCACTAGCGGGATGGTACAATGAGCAGTTCTTC
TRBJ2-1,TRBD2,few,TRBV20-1,CSAPKLAAPRNEQFF,TGCAGTGCGCCTAAACTAGCGGCCCCTCGGAATGAGCAGTTCTTC
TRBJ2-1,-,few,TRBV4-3,CASSRRPQGGGNEQFF,TGCGCCAGCAGCCGCAGACCACAAGGAGGGGGCAATGAGCAGTTCTTC
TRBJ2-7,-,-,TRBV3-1,CVSSQVSDVTYEQYF,TGTGTCAGCAGCCAAGTTAGTGACGTAACCTACGAGCAGTACTTC
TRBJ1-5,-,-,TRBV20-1,CSARRQLNQPQHF,TGCAGTGCTAGACGACAGCTCAATCAGCCCCAGCATTTT
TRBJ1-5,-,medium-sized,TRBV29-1,CSGPDSNQPQHF,TGCAGCGGGCCAGATAGCAATCAGCCCCAGCATTTT
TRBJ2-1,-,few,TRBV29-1,CSVRGGTPTYNEQFF,TGCAGCGTTAGGGGGGGGACTCCCACCTACAATGAGCAGTTCTTC